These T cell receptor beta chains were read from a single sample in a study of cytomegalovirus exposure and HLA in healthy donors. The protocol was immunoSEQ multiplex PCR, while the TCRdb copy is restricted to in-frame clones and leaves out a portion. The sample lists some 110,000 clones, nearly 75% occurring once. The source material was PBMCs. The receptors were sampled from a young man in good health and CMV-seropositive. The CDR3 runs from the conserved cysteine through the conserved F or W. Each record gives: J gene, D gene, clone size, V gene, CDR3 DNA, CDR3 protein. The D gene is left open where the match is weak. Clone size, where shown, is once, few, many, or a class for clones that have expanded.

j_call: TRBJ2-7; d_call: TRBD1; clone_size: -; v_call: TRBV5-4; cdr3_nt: TGTGCCAGCAGCTCGCCGGGACGCGGACAGGGCGAGCAGTACTTC; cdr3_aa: CASSSPGRGQGEQYF
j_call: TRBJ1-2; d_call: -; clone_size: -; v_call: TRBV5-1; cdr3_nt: TGCGCCAGCAGCGCGGGGGGGAACGGGAACTATGGCTACACCTTC; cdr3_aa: CASSAGGNGNYGYTF
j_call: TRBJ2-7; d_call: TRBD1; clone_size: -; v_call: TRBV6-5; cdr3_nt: TGTGCCAGCAGTTGGGGACCGGGACAGAGCTCCTACGAGCAGTACTTC; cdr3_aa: CASSWGPGQSSYEQYF
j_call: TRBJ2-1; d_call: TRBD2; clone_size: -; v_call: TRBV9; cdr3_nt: TGTGCCAGCAGCGCGGCGGGAGGGGCAGATCAGCAGTTCTTC; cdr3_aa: CASSAAGGADQQFF
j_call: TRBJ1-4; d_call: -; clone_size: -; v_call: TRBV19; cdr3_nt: TGTGCCAGCGGTATCGGCAGGGTGACTGAAAAACTGTTTTTT; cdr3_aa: CASGIGRVTEKLFF
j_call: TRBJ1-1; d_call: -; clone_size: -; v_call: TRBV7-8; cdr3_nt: TGTGCCAGCAGGGTAAAGGGGGAAGTTTCTGAAGCTTTCTTT; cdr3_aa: CASRVKGEVSEAFF
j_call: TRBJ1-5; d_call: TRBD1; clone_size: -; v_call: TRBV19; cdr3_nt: TGTGCCAGCACTGGGACAGGGGGTGCCAGCAATCAGCCCCAGCATTTT; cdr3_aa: CASTGTGGASNQPQHF
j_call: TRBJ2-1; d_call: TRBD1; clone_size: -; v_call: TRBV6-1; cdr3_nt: TGTGCCAGCAGTGAGGAACAGGGGGCGCGGCAGTTCTTC; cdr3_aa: CASSEEQGARQFF
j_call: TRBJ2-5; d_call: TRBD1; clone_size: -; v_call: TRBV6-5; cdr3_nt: TGTGCCAGCAGTCAGACAGGGATACGAGAGACCCAGTACTTC; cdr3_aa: CASSQTGIRETQYF
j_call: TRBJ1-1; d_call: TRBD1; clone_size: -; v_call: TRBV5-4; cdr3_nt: TGTGCCAGCAGCTGGGACAGGGTGTTCACTGAAGCTTTCTTT; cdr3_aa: CASSWDRVFTEAFF
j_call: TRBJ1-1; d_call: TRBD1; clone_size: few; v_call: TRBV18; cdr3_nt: TGTGCCAGCTCACCAAAATTATCTACAGGGGTGAACACTGAAGCTTTCTTT; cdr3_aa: CASSPKLSTGVNTEAFF
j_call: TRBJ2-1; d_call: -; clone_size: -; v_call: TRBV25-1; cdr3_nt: TGTGCCAGCACCAGGGGACACAATGAGCAGTTCTTC; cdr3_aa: CASTRGHNEQFF
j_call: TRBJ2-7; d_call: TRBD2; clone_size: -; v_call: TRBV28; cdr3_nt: TGTGCCAGCAGCCGGACTAGCGGCTACGAGCAGTACTTC; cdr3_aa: CASSRTSGYEQYF
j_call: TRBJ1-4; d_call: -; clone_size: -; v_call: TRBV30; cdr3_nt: TGTGCCTGGAGTGTAGGAGGGGGGGGAGAAAAACTGTTTTTT; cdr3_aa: CAWSVGGGGEKLFF
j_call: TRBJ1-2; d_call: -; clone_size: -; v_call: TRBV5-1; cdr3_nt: TGCGCCAGCAGTCAGCCACAGGGTGGATATGGCTACCCCTTC; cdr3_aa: CASSQPQGGYGYPF
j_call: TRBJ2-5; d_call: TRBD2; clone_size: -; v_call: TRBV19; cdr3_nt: TGTGCCAGCCGACTAGCGGGGGAGACCCAGTACTTC; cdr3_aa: CASRLAGETQYF
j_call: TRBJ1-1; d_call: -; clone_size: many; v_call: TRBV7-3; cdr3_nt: TGTGCCAGCAGCTTAAAAGGGAGGGAAACTGAAGCTTTCTTT; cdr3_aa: CASSLKGRETEAFF
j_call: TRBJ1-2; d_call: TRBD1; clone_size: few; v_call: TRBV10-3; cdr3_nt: TGTGCCATCAGTGAGTCTCGGACAGGGTCGAGCTACACCTTC; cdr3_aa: CAISESRTGSSYTF
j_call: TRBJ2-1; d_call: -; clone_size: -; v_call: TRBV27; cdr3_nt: TGTGCCAGCAGTCCCAGGGGTCCCTACAATGAGCAGTTCTTC; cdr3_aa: CASSPRGPYNEQFF
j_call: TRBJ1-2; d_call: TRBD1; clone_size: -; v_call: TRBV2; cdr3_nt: TGTGCCAGCAGTGAAGACGGTACAGGGGGGATATATGGCTACACCTTC; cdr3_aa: CASSEDGTGGIYGYTF
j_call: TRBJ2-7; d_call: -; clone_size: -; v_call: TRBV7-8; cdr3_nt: TGTGCCAGCAGCTTAGAGAGGCCCTACGAGCAGTACTTC; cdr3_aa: CASSLERPYEQYF
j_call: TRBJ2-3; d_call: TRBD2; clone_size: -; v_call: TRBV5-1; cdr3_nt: TGCGCCAGCAGCTTGGCCGGGCTAGCGGGGGGGCCGGATACGCAGTATTTT; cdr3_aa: CASSLAGLAGGPDTQYF
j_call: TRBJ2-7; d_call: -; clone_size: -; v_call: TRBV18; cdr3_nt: TGTGCCAGCTCACCCTCCGGGACACAGGGAGAGCAGTACTTC; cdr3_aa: CASSPSGTQGEQYF
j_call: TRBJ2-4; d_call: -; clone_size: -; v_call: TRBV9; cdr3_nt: TGTGCCAGCAGCGTAGGGGCACAGTCAGACATTCAGTACTTC; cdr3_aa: CASSVGAQSDIQYF
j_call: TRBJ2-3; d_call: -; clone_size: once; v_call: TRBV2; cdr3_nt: TGTGCCAGCAAAGGAGGGGGGGGCCCCACAGATACGCAGTATTTT; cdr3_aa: CASKGGGGPTDTQYF
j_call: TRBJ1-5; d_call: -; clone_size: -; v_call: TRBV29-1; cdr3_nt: TGCAGCGTACCGAGGGTCGGCTATAGCAATCAGCCCCAGCATTTT; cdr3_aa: CSVPRVGYSNQPQHF
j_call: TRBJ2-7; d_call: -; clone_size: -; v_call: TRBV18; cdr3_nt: TGTGCCAGCTCAACCGGCTACGAGCAGTACTTC; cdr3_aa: CASSTGYEQYF
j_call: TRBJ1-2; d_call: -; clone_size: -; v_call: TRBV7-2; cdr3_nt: TGTGCCAGCAGCGTTACCTGGGACATATTTTATGGCTACACCTTC; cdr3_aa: CASSVTWDIFYGYTF
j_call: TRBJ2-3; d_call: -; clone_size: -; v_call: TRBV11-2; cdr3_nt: TGTGCCAGCAGCTTAGAGGGACATACCTCAGATACGCAGTATTTT; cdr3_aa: CASSLEGHTSDTQYF
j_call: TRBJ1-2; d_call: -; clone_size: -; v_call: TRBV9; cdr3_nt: TGTGCCAGCAGCCCTGGAGGGGTTTCCTCTGGCTACACCTTC; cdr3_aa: CASSPGGVSSGYTF
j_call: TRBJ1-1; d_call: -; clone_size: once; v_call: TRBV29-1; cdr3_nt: TGCAGCGTTGAAGAACTGCCGAACACTGAAGCTTTCTTT; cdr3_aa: CSVEELPNTEAFF
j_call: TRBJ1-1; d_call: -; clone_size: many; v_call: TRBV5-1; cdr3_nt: TGCGCCAGCAGCTTGGGAGCAGGGGCTAACACTGAAGCTTTCTTT; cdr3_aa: CASSLGAGANTEAFF
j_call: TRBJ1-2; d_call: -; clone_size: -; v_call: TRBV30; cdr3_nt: TGTGCCTGGAGTGTTGTGGGGGCCAACTATGGCTACACCTTC; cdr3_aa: CAWSVVGANYGYTF
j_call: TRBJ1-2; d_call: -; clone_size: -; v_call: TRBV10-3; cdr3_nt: TGTGCCATCTCACCATGGGTAGGGGGATCTAACTATGGCTACACCTTC; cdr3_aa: CAISPWVGGSNYGYTF
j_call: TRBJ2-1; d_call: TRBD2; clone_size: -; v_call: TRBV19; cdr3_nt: TGTGCCAGTAGTGTAACTAGCGGGGCCTCCTACAATGAGCAGTTCTTC; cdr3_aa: CASSVTSGASYNEQFF
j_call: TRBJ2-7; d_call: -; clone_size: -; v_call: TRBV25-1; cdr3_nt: TGTGCCAGCAGTGAAACGACAGCGCCCAGCTCCTACGAGCAGTACTTC; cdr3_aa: CASSETTAPSSYEQYF
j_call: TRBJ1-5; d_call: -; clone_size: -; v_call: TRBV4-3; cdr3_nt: TGCGCCAGCAGCCAAGATCAGTATCAGCCCCAGCATTTT; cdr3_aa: CASSQDQYQPQHF
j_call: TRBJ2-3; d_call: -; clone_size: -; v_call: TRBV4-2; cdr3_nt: TGTGCCAGCAGCCAAGACCTCCCAGATACGCAGTATTTT; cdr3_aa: CASSQDLPDTQYF
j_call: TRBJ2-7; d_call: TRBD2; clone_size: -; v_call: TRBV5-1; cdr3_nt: TGCGCCAGCAGCGAACCTAGCGGGGGGGCCTACGAGCAGTACTTC; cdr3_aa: CASSEPSGGAYEQYF
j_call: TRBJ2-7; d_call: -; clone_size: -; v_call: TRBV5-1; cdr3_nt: TGCGCCAGCAGCTGGGGCCCAGGAAGGGGGAACGAGCAGTACTTC; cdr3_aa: CASSWGPGRGNEQYF
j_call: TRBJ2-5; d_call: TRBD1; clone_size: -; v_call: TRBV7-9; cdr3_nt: TGTGCCAGCAGCTCCCTCAGGGGGTCCCGCGAGACCCAGTACTTC; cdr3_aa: CASSSLRGSRETQYF
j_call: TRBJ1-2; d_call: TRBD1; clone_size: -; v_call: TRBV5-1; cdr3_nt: TGCGCCAGCAGCCCCCGACAGGGAGAAGGCTACACCTTC; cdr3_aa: CASSPRQGEGYTF
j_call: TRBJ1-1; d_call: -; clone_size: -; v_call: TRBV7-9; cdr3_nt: TGTTCCAGCAGCTTAGCGAGGAGGGAAGCTTTCTTT; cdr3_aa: CSSSLARREAFF
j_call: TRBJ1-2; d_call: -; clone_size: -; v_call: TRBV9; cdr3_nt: TGTGCCAGCAGCGTAGGGGGACTGCCTTATGGCTACACCTTC; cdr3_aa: CASSVGGLPYGYTF
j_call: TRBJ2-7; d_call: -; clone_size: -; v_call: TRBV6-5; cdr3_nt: TGTGCCAGCTGTAGCGAGCAGTACTTC; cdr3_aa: CASCSEQYF
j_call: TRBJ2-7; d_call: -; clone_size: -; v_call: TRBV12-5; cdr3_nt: TGTGCTAGTGGCACAGAATCCTCCTACGAGCAGTACTTC; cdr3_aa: CASGTESSYEQYF
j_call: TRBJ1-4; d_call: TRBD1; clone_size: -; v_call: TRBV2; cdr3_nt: TGTGCCAGCATTCGGACAGGGGGAAACGAAAAACTGTTTTTT; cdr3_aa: CASIRTGGNEKLFF
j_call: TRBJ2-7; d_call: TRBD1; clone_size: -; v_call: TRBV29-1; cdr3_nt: TGCAGCGTTGAGGACAGGGGCACGGACGAGCAGTACTTC; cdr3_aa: CSVEDRGTDEQYF
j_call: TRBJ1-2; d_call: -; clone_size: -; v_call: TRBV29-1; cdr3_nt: TGCAGCGTTGTAGTCGGCTATGGCTACACCTTC; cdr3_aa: CSVVVGYGYTF